The clone carrying this T cell receptor beta chain was observed a single time. No antigen is known for it. The data belong to a study of graft-versus-host responses after intestinal transplantation. Study context: Recipients across the board were started on anti-thymocyte globulin induction, then kept on tacrolimus and steroids for about 3 years.

This table comes from immunoSEQ multiplex PCR, and its TCRdb copy is limited to in-frame clones, with some not included. Of around 96,000 clones listed, more than 85% are singletons. The V segment lost 1 base and the J segment 2 bases; nucleotides outside the gene matches: 2. CDR1 is SGHRS, CDR2 YFSETQ, per germline. The CDR3 spans 14 residues. The sequences come from unstimulated CD4+ T cells sorted from spleen or lymph node cells, collected before intestinal transplant. This sequence originates from a human donor who received an intestinal transplant. The rearrangement links TRBV5-1 to TRBJ2-7; 8 nucleotides line up with TRBD1. The CDR3 reads CASSLTQGAYEQYF. The CDR3 bases are TGCGCCAGCAGCTTGACACAGGGGGCCTACGAGCAGTACTTC. Variable domain in full (rest from reference TRBV5-1 and TRBJ2-7): KAGVTQTPRYLIKTRGQQVTLSCSPISGHRSVSWYQQTPGQGLQFLFEYFSETQRNKGNFPGRFSGRQFSNSRSEMNVSTLELGDSALYLCASSLTQGAYEQYFGPGTRLTVT.